A single sample is the source of the 18 T cell receptor beta chains below, sequenced in a study of T and B cells in COVID-19 patients. Blood genomic DNA input for TRB amplification was about 250-500 ng. BIOMED2 TRB-A/B primer pools were used in multiplex TRB PCR. One entry per CDR3 protein results from TCRdb running MiXCR on the multiplex PCR reads. This table has around 25,000 distinct CDR3 sequences, 32% appearing once. The material sequenced was blood. The source is a human donor who had recovered from COVID-19.

This clonotype occurred a few times. This chain joins TRBV11-2 and TRBJ2-1; D is possibly TRBD2 (5 bases). Per germline, CDR1 SGHAT and CDR2 FQNNGV. The V end was cut by 3 bases, the J end by 4 bases, with 7 bases between. The CDR3 extends over 13 amino acids. CDR3 sequence reads: CASSFGGYNEQFF. The CDR3 DNA reads TGTGCCAGCAGCTTCGGCGGGTACAATGAGCAGTTCTTC.

In this sample, this clonotype is medium-sized. CDR3 DNA: TGCAGCGTTGTTTGGGGACACAACACCGGGGAGCTGTTTTTT. It codes for CSVVWGHNTGELFF. V gene TRBV29-1 combines with J gene TRBJ2-2, with D maybe TRBD1 (6 bases). Trimming cost V 4 bases and J 2 bases, with 11 bases left between them. The germline gives CDR1 SQVTM, CDR2 ANQGSEA. There are 14 residues in the CDR3.

This chain links TRBV11-2 with TRBJ1-2; D perhaps matches TRBD1 (6 bases). CDR3 length: 14 residues. Trimming took off 2 bases at V and 3 bases at J, with 10 bases between the two ends. CDR1 and CDR2 (germline): SGHAT, FQNNGV. The CDR3 reads CASSLLRQDYGYTF. CDR3 DNA sequence: TGTGCCAGCAGCTTATTGAGACAGGACTATGGCTACACCTTC.

This clonotype was counted only a few times. V and J are TRBV15 and TRBJ1-2, with D unclear. V shed 0 bases and J shed 2 bases, with 4 bases lying between them. CDR3 length: 13 residues. Germline assignment: CDR1 LNHNV and CDR2 YYDKDF (reference sequence). CDR3 residues: CATSRDTNYGYTF. CDR3 DNA sequence: TGTGCCACCAGCAGAGACACCAACTATGGCTACACCTTC.

V gene TRBV7-2 combines with J gene TRBJ2-5; tentatively, D is TRBD2 (7 bases). Germline CDR1 reads SGHTA; CDR2 reads FQGNSA. The CDR3 spans 14 residues. Trimming removed 1 base at V and 4 bases at J, with 10 bases between. CDR3 region: CASSLEGGRETQYF. CDR3 in DNA: TGTGCCAGCAGCTTAGAGGGGGGGCGAGAGACCCAGTACTTC.

This clonotype was seen a handful of times. This chain uses TRBV5-6 with TRBJ1-4; TRBD1 agrees at 9 bases. V trimming: 0 bases; J trimming: 8 bases; junction bases outside the gene matches: 5. There are 15 residues in the CDR3. The germline gives CDR1 SGHDT, CDR2 YYEEEE. The CDR3 DNA reads TGTGCCAGCAGCTTGGCGACAGGGGGAGGGGAAAAACTGTTTTTT. It yields the protein CASSLATGGGEKLFF.

In its sample, this clonotype was seen a few times. The chain couples TRBV6-1 to TRBJ2-1, with 11 nucleotides matching TRBD2. V gave up 7 bases and J gave up 4 bases; unmatched junction bases: 9. The CDR3 runs 16 residues. Germline CDR1 MNHNS, CDR2 SASEGT. In DNA form, the CDR3 reads TGTGCCAGCACTTCGTCGGGGACTAGCGGATACAATGAGCAGTTCTTC. This encodes CASTSSGTSGYNEQFF.

This clonotype was counted between two and nine times. J is TRBJ2-3 and V is TRBV18; D uncertain. Germline CDR1 is KGHSH and CDR2 is LQKENI. V was pared by 6 bases and J by 5 bases, with 12 bases between. The CDR3 is 13 amino acids. Here the CDR3 reads CASSHLKGDTQYF. The CDR3 DNA sequence: TGTGCCAGCTCTCATCTTAAGGGAGATACGCAGTATTTT.

This rearrangement joins TRBV15 to TRBJ2-7; TRBD2 agrees at 8 bases. After removal of 4 bases from V and 3 bases from J, the junction contained 5 bases not matched to a gene. Germline V CDR1 and CDR2: LNHNV, YYDKDF (reference sequence). This CDR3 contains 14 residues. The CDR3 DNA is TGTGCCACCAGCACCGGGGGGGCAAACTACGAGCAGTACTTC. As protein: CATSTGGANYEQYF.

This clonotype occurred a few times. V usage is TRBV12-3 or TRBV12-4 and J usage is TRBJ2-1; maybe TRBD2 (5 bases). V was clipped by 5 bases and J by 9 bases, with 11 bases between them. The CDR3 is 12 residues long. CDR3: CASSDTRLEQFF. The CDR3 region has the DNA TGTGCCAGCAGTGATACTAGACTTGAGCAGTTCTTC.

The CDR3 region is CASKGDRGYEQYF. Written as DNA, the CDR3 is TGTGCCAGCAAGGGGGACAGGGGATACGAGCAGTACTTC. The V and J genes are TRBV6-5 and TRBJ2-7; TRBD1 agrees at 10 bases. The CDR3 is 13 residues long. The J segment lost 4 bases and the V segment lost 7 bases, leaving 4 bases of the junction unmatched. The V gene's germline CDR1 is MNHEY and CDR2 SVGAGI.

The chain uses TRBV29-1 and TRBJ2-3, with 14 bases identical to TRBD2. Looked up from germline, CDR1 is SQVTM and CDR2 is ANQGSEA. The CDR3 length is 13 residues. The V gene end was trimmed by 4 bases and the J gene end by 6 bases; junction bases not matched to a gene: 0. The CDR3 reads CSVGLAGGDTQYF. CDR3 coding DNA: TGCAGCGTTGGACTAGCGGGAGGGGATACGCAGTATTTT.

The chain recombines TRBV20-1 with TRBJ2-3; possible D gene TRBD1, 7 bases. The germline gives CDR1 DFQATT, CDR2 SNEGSKA (reference sequence). This CDR3 contains 14 residues. The ends were cut back, 3 bases at V and 3 bases at J, with 13 bases in the middle. CDR3 protein: CSASRGDFTDTQYF. CDR3 coding DNA: TGCAGTGCTAGCAGGGGGGACTTTACAGATACGCAGTATTTT.

This clonotype has a handful of counts. The V and J genes are TRBV14 and TRBJ2-7; the D is unclear. The CDR3 is made up of 13 amino acids. The V and J ends lost 0 bases and 11 bases respectively, with 14 bases between them. Germline CDR1 is SGHDN and CDR2 is FVKESK. The CDR3 sequence is CASSQDLVQPEYF. CDR3 nucleotide sequence: TGTGCCAGCAGCCAAGATTTGGTGCAGCCTGAGTACTTC.

In its sample, this clonotype was seen a few times. This rearrangement joins TRBV28 to TRBJ2-3; D is perhaps TRBD2 (5 bases). V shed 7 bases and J shed 2 bases, with 16 bases lying between them. This CDR3 has 15 amino acids. CDR1 and CDR2 (germline): MDHEN, SYDVKM. DNA of the CDR3: TGTGCCAGCACCCTAACGCAGCGGCCCACAGATACGCAGTATTTT. Residues: CASTLTQRPTDTQYF. The full variable domain, its missing parts supplied by reference TRBV28 and TRBJ2-3, is DVKVTQSSRYLVKRTGEKVFLECVQDMDHENMFWYRQDPGLGLRLIYFSYDVKMKEKGDIPEGYSVSREKKERFSLILESASTNQTSMYLCASTLTQRPTDTQYFGPGTRLTVL.

The gene calls are TRBV24-1 and TRBJ2-1, with 8 bases matching TRBD2. There are 15 residues in the CDR3. Trimming removed 2 bases from V and 4 bases from J; junction bases left unmatched: 3. Germline CDR1 is KGHDR and CDR2 is SFDVKD. CDR3 DNA sequence: TGTGCCACCAGTGATTCCGGGACTAGGTACAATGAGCAGTTCTTC. Its translation: CATSDSGTRYNEQFF.

This clonotype was detected ten times or more. The V and J genes are TRBV29-1 and TRBJ1-1, with a weak D call TRBD1 (6 bases). The V gene lost 0 bases and the J gene lost 3 bases, with 11 bases spanning the gap. The CDR3 consists of 14 residues. From germline, CDR1 is SQVTM and CDR2 ANQGSEA. CDR3: CSVEDVDSYTEAFF. CDR3 coding DNA: TGCAGCGTTGAAGACGTGGACAGTTACACTGAAGCTTTCTTT.

This clonotype was detected only a few times. This chain uses TRBV20-1 with TRBJ2-5; 7 nucleotides line up with TRBD1. The germline V gene encodes CDR1 DFQATT and CDR2 SNEGSKA (reference sequence). Trimming removed 6 bases from V and 4 bases from J; junction bases left unmatched: 8. This CDR3 is 13 amino acids long. CDR3 protein: CSAEDRAGETQYF. As DNA, the CDR3 is TGCAGTGCGGAAGACAGGGCGGGAGAGACCCAGTACTTC.